The 13 T cell receptor beta chains listed next were all sequenced from one sample in a study of T cell repertoires in cytomegalovirus infection. These receptors' antigens are unknown. Via MiXCR, TCRdb re-called the reads, giving one row per CDR3 protein. This sample has approximately 730,000 distinct CDR3 sequences, with approximately 32% found just once. Source: cultured CD8+ T cells from PBMCs, taken from culture after CMV antigen stimulation. These receptors were obtained from a human donor in good health (CMV status not recorded). Some clones in this sample may be carry-over from other donors' samples.

This chain links TRBV11-2 with TRBJ2-5, with TRBD2 matching 7 bases. The CDR3 is made up of 17 amino acids. The germline V gene encodes CDR1 SGHAT and CDR2 FQNNGV. V was clipped by 5 bases and J by 4 bases; unmatched bases: 16. The CDR3 reads CASSRYWSIGGRETQYF. CDR3 coding DNA: TGTGCCAGCAGCCGATATTGGAGTATCGGCGGGAGAGAGACCCAGTACTTC.

This clonotype has a handful of counts. The V and J genes are TRBV19 and TRBJ1-2; possibly TRBD1 for D (6 bases). This CDR3 comprises 11 residues. In germline, CDR1 is LNHDA, CDR2 SQIVND (reference sequence). V lost 6 bases, J lost 7 bases, and 9 bases lay in between. The CDR3 DNA is TGTGCCAGTAGCCGGGGGGCTGGCTACACCTTC. Its translation is CASSRGAGYTF.

This clonotype was recorded many times. The V call is TRBV7-6, the J call TRBJ2-1; D ambiguous. Deletions cut 2 bases from V and 7 bases from J, with 9 bases between. CDR1 and CDR2 from the germline V gene are SGHVS and FNYEAQ. The CDR3 consists of 13 residues. CDR3 in amino acids: CASSLLGENEQFF. In DNA, the CDR3 is TGTGCCAGCAGCTTATTAGGCGAAAATGAGCAGTTCTTC. The complete variable domain, with remaining parts taken from reference TRBV7-6 and TRBJ2-1, reads GAGVSQSPRYKVTKRGQDVALRCDPISGHVSLYWYRQALGQGPEFLTYFNYEAQQDKSGLPNDRFSAERPEGSISTLTIQRTEQRDSAMYRCASSLLGENEQFFGPGTRLTVL.

The sample holds a few counts of this clonotype. This chain joins TRBV3-1 and TRBJ2-3; TRBD2 matches 9 bases. Per germline, CDR1 LGHDT and CDR2 YNNKEL (reference sequence). The CDR3 loop spans 16 amino acids. The J segment lost 3 bases and the V segment lost 0 bases, leaving 4 bases of the junction unmatched. The CDR3: CASSQEGSGGTDTQYF. As DNA, the CDR3 is TGTGCCAGCAGCCAAGAAGGTAGCGGGGGAACAGATACGCAGTATTTT.

The genes are TRBV7-8 and TRBJ2-6, with D possibly TRBD2 on 7 matching bases. The CDR3 consists of 20 residues. Germline-derived CDR1 and CDR2 are SGHVS and FQNEAQ. V lost 4 bases and J 2 bases, leaving 24 bases between the germline ends. CDR3 sequence: CASSSSGAGAMYPGANVLTF. CDR3 DNA sequence: TGTGCCAGCAGCTCCTCGGGTGCGGGGGCTATGTACCCTGGGGCCAACGTCCTGACTTTC.

The table lists this clonotype with a few counts. The chain employs TRBV6-1 and TRBJ1-5; D unclear. Looked up from germline, CDR1 is MNHNS and CDR2 is SASEGT. The CDR3 contains 13 residues. The germline V and J ends were trimmed by 8 bases and 0 bases, with 8 bases remaining between them. CDR3 nucleotides: TGTGCCAGCCATGGGAATAGCAATCAGCCCCAGCATTTT. Amino acids: CASHGNSNQPQHF.

The J gene is TRBJ2-5, the V gene TRBV7-3; 7 bases are a match to TRBD1. From germline, CDR1 is SGHTA and CDR2 FQGTGA. Trimming took 6 bases from V and 4 from J; bases not matched to a gene: 11. This CDR3 has 15 residues. CDR3 protein: CASSQLLGQRETQYF. CDR3 in DNA: TGTGCCAGCAGTCAACTCCTGGGACAGCGAGAGACCCAGTACTTC.

A remark on this clonotype: Possible read error: a much larger clone is one base away. The chain links TRBV7-9 to TRBJ2-5; 12 bases match TRBD2. Germline values: CDR1 SEHNR, CDR2 FQNEAQ (reference sequence). This CDR3 is 17 amino acids long. The CDR3 DNA reads TGTGCCAGCAGCCCGGGGACTAGCGGGTCCCGAGTAGAGTCCCAGTACTTC. This gives the protein CASSPGTSGSRVESQYF.

The chain carries TRBV27 and TRBJ2-3; TRBD2 matches at 11 bases. The germline gives CDR1 MNHEY, CDR2 SMNVEV (reference sequence). Germline trimming cut 7 bases from V and 6 bases from J; bases unmatched to any gene: 9. CDR3 length: 15 residues. CDR3 sequence reads: CASILTSGVGDTQYF. In DNA form, the CDR3 reads TGTGCCAGCATCCTGACTAGCGGGGTAGGGGATACGCAGTATTTT.

This clonotype was picked up a small number of times. The chain joins TRBV27 to TRBJ2-3, with 13 bases fitting TRBD2. This CDR3 spans 16 amino acids. Germline V gene lookup returns CDR1 MNHEY and CDR2 SMNVEV (reference sequence). Losses at the gene ends were 3 bases for V and 6 bases for J; bases not matched to a gene: 6. The CDR3 sequence is CASSLTSGGWVDTQYF. CDR3 DNA sequence: TGTGCCAGCAGTTTGACTAGCGGGGGGTGGGTGGATACGCAGTATTTT.

This clonotype has a count of ten or more. The chain joins TRBV7-2 to TRBJ2-7; D unresolved. Trimming removed 2 bases at V and 7 bases at J, with 21 bases between. From germline, CDR1 is SGHTA and CDR2 FQGNSA. CDR3 length: 16 residues. The CDR3 protein is CASSLIVPPSLREQYF. CDR3 nucleotides: TGTGCCAGCAGCTTAATAGTCCCCCCGTCCCTTAGGGAGCAGTACTTC.

This clonotype was recorded a few times. This chain joins TRBV19 and TRBJ1-4, with unresolved D. Trimming stripped 7 bases from V and 8 bases from J, with 17 bases between. Germline loops: CDR1 LNHDA, CDR2 SQIVND (reference sequence). The CDR3 is 14 amino acids. CDR3 DNA: TGTGCCAGTAAGGACCCCCAATCTTGGGAAAAACTGTTTTTT. This gives the protein CASKDPQSWEKLFF.

This clonotype was detected a few times. The V call is TRBV6-1, the J call TRBJ1-1, with a tentative D call TRBD1 (6 bases). The V gene's germline CDR1 is MNHNS and CDR2 SASEGT. Trimming pared 7 bases from V and 3 bases from J, leaving 12 bases between. This CDR3 has 13 amino acids. The CDR3 coding sequence is TGTGCCAGCAATATCAGGGGTTACACTGAAGCTTTCTTT. Amino acid sequence: CASNIRGYTEAFF.